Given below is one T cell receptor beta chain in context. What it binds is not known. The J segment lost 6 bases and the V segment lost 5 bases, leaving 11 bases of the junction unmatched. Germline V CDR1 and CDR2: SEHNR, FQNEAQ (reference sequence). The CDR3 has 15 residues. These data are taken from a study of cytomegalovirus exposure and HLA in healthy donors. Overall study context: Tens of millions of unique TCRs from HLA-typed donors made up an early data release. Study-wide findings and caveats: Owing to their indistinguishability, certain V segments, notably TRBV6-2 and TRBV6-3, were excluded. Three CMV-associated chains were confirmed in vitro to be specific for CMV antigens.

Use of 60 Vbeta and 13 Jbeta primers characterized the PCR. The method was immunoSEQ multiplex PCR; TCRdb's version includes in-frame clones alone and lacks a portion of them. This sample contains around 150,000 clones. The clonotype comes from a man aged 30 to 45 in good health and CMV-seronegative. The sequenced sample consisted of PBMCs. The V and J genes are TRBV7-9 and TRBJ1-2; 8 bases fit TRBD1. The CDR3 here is CASSPSRGLKDGYTF. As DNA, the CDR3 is TGTGCCAGCAGCCCAAGCAGGGGGCTTAAGGATGGCTACACCTTC.